The clone carrying this T cell receptor beta chain was observed a handful of times. Its antigen is not known. These data originate in a study of cytomegalovirus exposure and HLA in healthy donors. Use of 60 Vbeta and 13 Jbeta primers characterized the PCR. Generated by immunoSEQ multiplex PCR, the TCRdb table keeps only in-frame clones and is missing some. The profile covers about 110,000 clones, with 55% to 75% appearing a single time and roughly 5.3% taken by the ten largest. CDR3 length: 14 residues. The ends were cut back, 4 bases at V and 6 bases at J, with 13 bases in the middle. Germline CDR1 MRHNA, CDR2 SNTAGT. Regarding the study as a whole: A prior analysis recorded that most TCR beta V segments were productive about 87% or about 30% of the time. A further, later analysis showed that HLA-associated TCR beta chains (compared with equally common others) were more clonally expanded. Trimming of TCR beta V- and J-genes showed a link, identified in a later analysis, to a missense DCLRE1C variant.

This receptor was obtained from a woman in her 70s in good health and CMV-seropositive. The sample comprised PBMCs. The chain recombines TRBV6-4 with TRBJ2-1; no clear D. In DNA form, the CDR3 reads TGTGCCAGCAGTGGGTCTAGTTTAGCCAATGAGCAGTTCTTC. Encoded protein: CASSGSSLANEQFF.